Sequencing of this T cell receptor (beta chain) was carried out in a study of identical twins. This clonotype was picked up many times. MiXCR, run by TCRdb on the 5' RACE reads, gives a single entry per CDR3 protein. The table records 550,000 to 800,000 distinct CDR3 sequences, roughly 7.1% of them present only once. V lost 2 bases and J 0 bases, leaving 10 bases between the germline ends. CDR1 SGDLS and CDR2 YYNGEE come from the germline V gene. CDR3 length: 15 amino acids. This sample was shared with a second study, whose subject was yellow fever vaccine responses in identical twins.

The origin of this receptor is a woman under 30 in good health. Sequenced input: PBMCs. The V gene is TRBV9, the J gene TRBJ2-3; the D call may be TRBD1 or TRBD2 (6 bases each). The CDR3 DNA reads TGTGCCAGCAGCGTTGGGGGGCTTAGCACAGATACGCAGTATTTT. As protein: CASSVGGLSTDTQYF.